A selection of T cell receptor beta chains follows, all from one sample in a study of cytomegalovirus exposure and HLA in healthy donors. The method was immunoSEQ multiplex PCR; TCRdb's version includes in-frame clones alone and lacks a portion of them. The sample contains fewer than 250,000 clones, over 75% of which appear only once. The sample comprised PBMCs. The receptors derive from a woman aged 45-65 years in good health and CMV-seropositive. The CDR3 runs from the conserved cysteine through the conserved F or W.

TRBV7-2,CASSTRGFRGLYNSPLHF
TRBV5-6,CASSLTQTEAFF
TRBV6-5,CASRADRKGPYGYTF
TRBV7-2,CASSLASGGQHEQFF
TRBV4-1,CASSQRTGSLSMNTEAFF
TRBV5-6,CASSLGNRNTEAFF
TRBV9,CASTTHKTGGYGYTF
TRBV28,CASSLIPGSYEQYF
TRBV6-5,CASSYSGGAHGELFF
TRBV5-4,CASSILADIQYF
TRBV30,CAERAVGSYNSPLHF
TRBV5-4,CASSSLLDRARTEAFF
TRBV9,CASSPRTGELTGELFF
TRBV10-3,CATRQGVSADTQYF
TRBV18,CASSPQQGRNSPLHF
TRBV2,CASHFLRGGNNEQFF
TRBV5-1,CASSLTGGIYEQYF
TRBV6-5,CASLPRGRANYGYTF
TRBV21-1,CASSKGRGSYEQYF
TRBV6-5,CASTQPGLPNGYTF
TRBV30,CAWSHGRGGYTF
TRBV6-1,CASSPGNSGANVLTF
TRBV2,CASTEGDTQYF
TRBV30,CAWGRGTGGNTEAFF
TRBV7-6,CASSLSGETQYF
TRBV25-1,CASSEYRGLSTEAFF
TRBV18,CASSPTAGAYEQYF
TRBV10-1,CASSVGAGGMYQETQYF
TRBV18,CASSRPLLGGQLTYGYTF